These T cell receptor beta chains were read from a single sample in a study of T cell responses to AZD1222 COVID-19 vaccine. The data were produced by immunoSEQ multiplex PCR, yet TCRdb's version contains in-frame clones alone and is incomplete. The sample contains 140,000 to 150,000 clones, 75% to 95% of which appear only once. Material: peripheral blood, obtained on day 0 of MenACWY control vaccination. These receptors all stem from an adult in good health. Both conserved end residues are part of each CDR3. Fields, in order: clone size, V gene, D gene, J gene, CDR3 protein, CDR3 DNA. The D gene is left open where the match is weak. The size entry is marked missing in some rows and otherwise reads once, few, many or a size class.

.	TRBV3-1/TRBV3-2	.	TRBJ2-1	CASSPWGAYNEQFF	TGTGCCAGCAGCCCCTGGGGAGCCTACAATGAGCAGTTCTTC
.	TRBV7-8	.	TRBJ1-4	CASSNGTNWGEKLFF	TGTGCCAGCAGCAACGGGACAAATTGGGGAGAAAAACTGTTTTTT
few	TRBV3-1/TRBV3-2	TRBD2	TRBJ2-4	CASSQGARLAGDGNIQYF	TGTGCCAGCAGCCAAGGGGCCCGACTAGCGGGAGATGGGAACATTCAGTACTTC
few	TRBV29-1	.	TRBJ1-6	CSVVDGPYSPLHF	TGCAGCGTGGTGGACGGACCCTATTCACCCCTCCACTTT
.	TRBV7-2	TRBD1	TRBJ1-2	CASRPGGTKYGYTF	TGTGCCAGCAGGCCAGGGGGCACGAAGTATGGCTACACCTTC
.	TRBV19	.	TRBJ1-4	CASSIRVVNEKLFF	TGTGCCAGTAGTATCCGTGTTGTTAATGAAAAACTGTTTTTT
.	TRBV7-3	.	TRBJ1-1	CASNQGSFQEAFF	TGTGCCAGCAACCAGGGGTCATTTCAGGAAGCTTTCTTT
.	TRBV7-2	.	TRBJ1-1	CASTVGGMNTEAFF	TGTGCCAGCACCGTTGGGGGGATGAACACTGAAGCTTTCTTT
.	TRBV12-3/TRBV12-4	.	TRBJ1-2	CASSFGSNYGYTF	TGTGCCAGCAGTTTTGGGTCAAACTATGGCTACACCTTC
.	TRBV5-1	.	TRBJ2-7	CASSLERADVEQYF	TGCGCCAGCAGCTTGGAGAGGGCAGACGTCGAGCAGTACTTC
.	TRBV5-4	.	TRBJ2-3	CASELGQSTDTQYF	TGTGCCAGCGAGTTGGGGCAGAGTACAGATACGCAGTATTTT
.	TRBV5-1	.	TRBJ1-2	CASSLEHPNYGYTF	TGCGCCAGCAGCTTGGAACACCCCAACTATGGCTACACCTTC
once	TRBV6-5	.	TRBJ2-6	CATLGDNSGANVLTF	TGTGCCACGCTGGGAGACAACTCTGGGGCCAACGTCCTGACTTTC
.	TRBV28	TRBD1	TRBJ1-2	CASSPPGTGVLNGYTF	TGTGCCAGCAGTCCCCCCGGGACAGGGGTCCTAAATGGCTACACCTTC
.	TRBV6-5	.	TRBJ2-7	CASSMGEEAYEQYF	TGTGCCAGCAGTATGGGGGAGGAAGCCTACGAGCAGTACTTC
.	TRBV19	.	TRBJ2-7	CASSPRLNYEQYF	TGTGCCAGTAGTCCCCGCCTAAACTACGAGCAGTACTTC
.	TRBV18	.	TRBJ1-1	CASSPGRGNTEAFF	TGTGCCAGCTCACCGGGACGGGGGAACACTGAAGCTTTCTTT
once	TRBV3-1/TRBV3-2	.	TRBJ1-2	CASSPRAGRARGYTF	TGTGCCAGCAGCCCCCGCGCCGGACGGGCTCGGGGCTACACCTTC
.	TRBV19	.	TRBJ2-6	CASDGGANVLTF	TGTGCCAGTGATGGTGGGGCCAACGTCCTGACTTTC
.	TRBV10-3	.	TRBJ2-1	CAISEGYNEQFF	TGTGCCATCAGTGAGGGGTACAATGAGCAGTTCTTC
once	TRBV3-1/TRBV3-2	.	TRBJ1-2	CASNLGGARYGYTF	TGTGCCAGCAATCTGGGGGGCGCGCGCTATGGCTACACCTTC
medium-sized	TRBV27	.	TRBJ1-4	CASSLKNSRNEKLFF	TGTGCCAGCAGTTTAAAGAACAGCCGTAATGAAAAACTGTTTTTT
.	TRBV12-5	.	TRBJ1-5	CASGLKGGNQPQHF	TGTGCTAGTGGTTTGAAGGGGGGCAATCAGCCCCAGCATTTT
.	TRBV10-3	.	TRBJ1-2	CAISELQGYGYTF	TGTGCCATCAGTGAGCTTCAGGGCTATGGCTACACCTTC
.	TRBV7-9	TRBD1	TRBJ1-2	CASSYGTVIGYTF	TGTGCCAGCAGCTACGGGACAGTAATTGGCTACACCTTC
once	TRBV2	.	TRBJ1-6	CASIDRNSPLHF	TGTGCCAGCATCGACAGGAATTCACCCCTCCACTTT
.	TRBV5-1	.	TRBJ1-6	CASRGESGPGSPLHF	TGCGCCAGCCGAGGGGAGTCGGGACCGGGGTCACCCCTCCACTTT
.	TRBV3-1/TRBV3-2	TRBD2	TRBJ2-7	CASSQGLTSGGSYEQYF	TGTGCCAGCAGCCAAGGGCTCACTAGCGGAGGCTCCTACGAGCAGTACTTC
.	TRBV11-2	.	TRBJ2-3	CASSSSPAEDTQYF	TGTGCCAGCAGCTCCAGTCCAGCGGAAGATACGCAGTATTTT
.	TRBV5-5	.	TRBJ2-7	CASSLGSTSYEQYF	TGTGCCAGCAGCTTGGGCAGCACGTCCTACGAGCAGTACTTC
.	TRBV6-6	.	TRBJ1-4	CASSFRTGEKLFF	TGTGCCAGCAGTTTCCGGACCGGAGAAAAACTGTTTTTT
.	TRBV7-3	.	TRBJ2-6	CASSRTAVLGANVLTF	TGTGCCAGCAGCCGTACGGCGGTTTTAGGGGCCAACGTCCTGACTTTC
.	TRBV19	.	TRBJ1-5	CASGVGGRQPQHF	TGTGCCAGTGGCGTGGGGGGTCGTCAGCCCCAGCATTTT
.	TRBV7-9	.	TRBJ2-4	CASSDTQYF	TGTGCCAGCAGCGATACACAGTACTTC
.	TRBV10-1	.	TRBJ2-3	CASSEGQTGATQYF	TGCGCCAGCAGTGAAGGGCAGACCGGGGCTACGCAGTATTTT
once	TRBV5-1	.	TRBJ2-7	CASSLDAENRYF	TGCGCCAGCAGCTTGGACGCGGAGAACCGGTACTTC
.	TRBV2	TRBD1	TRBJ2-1	CASREGQGAGNEQFF	TGTGCCAGCAGAGAGGGACAGGGGGCAGGTAATGAGCAGTTCTTC
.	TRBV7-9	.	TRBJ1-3	CASSATRYPGNTIYF	TGTGCCAGCAGCGCCACCCGGTACCCTGGAAACACCATATATTTT
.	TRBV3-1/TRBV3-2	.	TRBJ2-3	CASSHPSTDTQYF	TGTGCCAGCAGCCATCCCAGTACAGATACGCAGTATTTT
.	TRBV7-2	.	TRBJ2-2	CASSLATTITGELFF	TGTGCCAGCAGCTTAGCGACTACGATCACCGGGGAGCTGTTTTTT